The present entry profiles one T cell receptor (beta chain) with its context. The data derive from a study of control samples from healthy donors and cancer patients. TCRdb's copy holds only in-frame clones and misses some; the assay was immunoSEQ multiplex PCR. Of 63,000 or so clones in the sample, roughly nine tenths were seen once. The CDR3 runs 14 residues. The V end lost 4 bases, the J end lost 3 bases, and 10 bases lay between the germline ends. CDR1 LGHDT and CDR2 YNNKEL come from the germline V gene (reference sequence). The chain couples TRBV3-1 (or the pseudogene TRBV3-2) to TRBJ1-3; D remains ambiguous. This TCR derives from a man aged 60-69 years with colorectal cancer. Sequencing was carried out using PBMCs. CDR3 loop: CASSRSLDGNTIYF. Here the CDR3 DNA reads TGTGCCAGCAGCCGCTCACTTGATGGAAACACCATATATTTT.